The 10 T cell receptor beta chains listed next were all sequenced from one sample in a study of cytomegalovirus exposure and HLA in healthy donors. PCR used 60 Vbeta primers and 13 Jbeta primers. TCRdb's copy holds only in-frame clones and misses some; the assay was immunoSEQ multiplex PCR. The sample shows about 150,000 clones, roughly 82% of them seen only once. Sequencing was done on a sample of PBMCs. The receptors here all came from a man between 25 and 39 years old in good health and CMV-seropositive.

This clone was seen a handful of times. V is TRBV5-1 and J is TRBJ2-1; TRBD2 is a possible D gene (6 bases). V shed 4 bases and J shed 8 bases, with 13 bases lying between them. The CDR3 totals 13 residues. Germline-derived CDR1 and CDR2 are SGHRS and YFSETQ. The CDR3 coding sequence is TGCGCCAGCAGCCCGTCGGGGGAGCATGAGCAGTTCTTC. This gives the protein CASSPSGEHEQFF.

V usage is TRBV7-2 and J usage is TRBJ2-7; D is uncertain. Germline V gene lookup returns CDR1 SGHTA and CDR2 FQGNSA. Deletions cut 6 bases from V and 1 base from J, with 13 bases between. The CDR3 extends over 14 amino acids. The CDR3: CASSLTAGSYEQYF. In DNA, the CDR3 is TGTGCCAGCAGTCTTACGGCAGGATCCTACGAGCAGTACTTC. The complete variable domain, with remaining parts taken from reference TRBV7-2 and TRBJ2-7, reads GAGVSQSPSNKVTEKGKDVELRCDPISGHTALYWYRQSLGQGLEFLIYFQGNSAPDKSGLPSDRFSAERTGGSVSTLTIQRTQQEDSAVYLCASSLTAGSYEQYFGPGTRLTVT.

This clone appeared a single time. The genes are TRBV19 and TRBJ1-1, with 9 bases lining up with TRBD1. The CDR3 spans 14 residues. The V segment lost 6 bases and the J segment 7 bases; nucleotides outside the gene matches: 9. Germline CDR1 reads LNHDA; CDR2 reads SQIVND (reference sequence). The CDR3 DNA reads TGTGCCAGTAGGAACAGGGGGCGTAGGATTGAAGCTTTCTTT. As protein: CASRNRGRRIEAFF.

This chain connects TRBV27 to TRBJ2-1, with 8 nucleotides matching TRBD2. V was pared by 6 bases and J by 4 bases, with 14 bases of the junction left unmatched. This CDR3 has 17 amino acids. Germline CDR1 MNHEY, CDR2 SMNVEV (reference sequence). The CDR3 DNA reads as TGTGCCAGCAGCTACGTTAGAGCGGGAGTCATTTACAATGAGCAGTTCTTC. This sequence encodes CASSYVRAGVIYNEQFF.

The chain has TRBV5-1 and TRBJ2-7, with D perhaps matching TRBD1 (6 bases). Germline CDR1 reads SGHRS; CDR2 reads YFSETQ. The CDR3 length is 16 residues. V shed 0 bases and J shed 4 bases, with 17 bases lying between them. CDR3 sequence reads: CASSLAQGSKRYEQYF. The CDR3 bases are TGCGCCAGCAGCTTGGCACAGGGAAGTAAAAGGTACGAGCAGTACTTC.

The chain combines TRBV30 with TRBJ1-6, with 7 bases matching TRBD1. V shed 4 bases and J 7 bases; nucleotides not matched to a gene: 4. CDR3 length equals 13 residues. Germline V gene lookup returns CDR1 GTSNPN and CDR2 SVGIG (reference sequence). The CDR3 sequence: CAWNDRENSPLHF. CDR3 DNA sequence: TGTGCCTGGAATGACAGGGAGAATTCACCCCTCCACTTT.

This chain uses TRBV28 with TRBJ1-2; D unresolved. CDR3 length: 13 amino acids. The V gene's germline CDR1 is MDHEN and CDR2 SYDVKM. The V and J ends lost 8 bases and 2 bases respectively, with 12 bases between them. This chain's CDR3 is CASWAVNNYGYTF. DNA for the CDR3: TGTGCCAGCTGGGCAGTGAACAACTATGGCTACACCTTC.

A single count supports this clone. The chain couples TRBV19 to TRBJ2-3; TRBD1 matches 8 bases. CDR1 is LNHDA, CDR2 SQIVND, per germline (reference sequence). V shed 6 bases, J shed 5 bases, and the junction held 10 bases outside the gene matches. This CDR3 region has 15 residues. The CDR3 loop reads CASRDRDRLRDTQYF. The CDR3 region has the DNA TGTGCCAGTAGGGACAGGGATCGGTTGAGAGATACGCAGTATTTT.

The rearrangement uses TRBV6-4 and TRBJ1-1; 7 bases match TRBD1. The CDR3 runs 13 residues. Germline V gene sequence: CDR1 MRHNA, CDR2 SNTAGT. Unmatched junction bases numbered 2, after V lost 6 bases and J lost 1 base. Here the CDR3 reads CASSWTGNTEAFF. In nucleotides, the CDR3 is TGTGCCAGCAGCTGGACAGGGAACACTGAAGCTTTCTTT.

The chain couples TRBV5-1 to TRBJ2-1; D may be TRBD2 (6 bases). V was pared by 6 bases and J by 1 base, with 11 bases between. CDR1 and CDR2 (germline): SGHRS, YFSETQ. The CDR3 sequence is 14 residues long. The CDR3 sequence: CASTERVSYNEQFF. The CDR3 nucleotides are TGCGCCAGCACCGAGCGGGTTTCCTACAATGAGCAGTTCTTC.